The 9 T cell receptor beta chains presented below share a single source sample, sequenced in a study of response to subunit inactivated influenza vaccine (dated by TCRdb to 2016 to 2019). To prepare the library, RT-PCR was applied. The sequencer was an Illumina HiSeq 2500. TCRdb reworked the public reads: Q25 trimming with fastp, MiXCR clone assembly, productive beta chains retained. Rows are unified per CDR3 protein, each entry keeping the most common DNA and genes. A total of about 160,000 distinct CDR3 sequences appear in this sample, approximately 10% of them only once. The ten largest clones take up about an eighth of the sample. The time point label for this specimen denotes: 45 days after influenza vaccine administration. Sequences were derived from non-naive T cells sorted from PBMCs, sampled about 40 days after vaccination. This specimen's cell subset or site label, per the study, means: memory T cell fraction. These receptors were taken from a man aged 45-65 years who received an inactivated influenza vaccine. Donor details come from another sample of the same person, matched by shared clones.

This chain connects TRBV29-1 to TRBJ2-7; either TRBD1 or TRBD2 may supply D (5 bases each). The length of the CDR3 is 11 residues. CDR1 is SQVTM and CDR2 is ANQGSEA in the germline V gene. The V gene lost 6 bases and the J gene lost 2 bases, with 8 bases spanning the gap. The DNA of the CDR3 is TGCAGCGTCCGGGACGCCTACGAGCAGTACTTC. It translates to CSVRDAYEQYF.

In its sample, this clonotype was seen many times. This chain links TRBV20-1 with TRBJ2-7; 11 nucleotides match TRBD2. This CDR3 is built from 15 residues. Germline CDR1 is DFQATT and CDR2 is SNEGSKA (reference sequence). V dropped 3 bases and J dropped 10; count of bases not matched to a gene: 14. Written as DNA, the CDR3 is TGCAGTGCTAGGGATCCGGGACTAGCGGCGCGCCCACAGTACTTC. Protein sequence: CSARDPGLAARPQYF.

This clonotype showed up just a few times. V is TRBV28 and J is TRBJ2-2, with TRBD2 matching over 7 bases. Germline V gene sequence: CDR1 MDHEN, CDR2 SYDVKM. CDR3 length: 15 amino acids. The V and J ends lost 6 bases and 3 bases, in that order; junction bases with no gene match: 7. Written as DNA, the CDR3 is TGTGCCAGCAGCCCAGGGACTACATACACCGGGGAGCTGTTTTTT. This sequence encodes CASSPGTTYTGELFF.

This clonotype was observed many times. The chain is built from TRBV12-5 and TRBJ1-1; possibly TRBD1 for D (5 bases). V lost 6 bases to trimming and J lost 8 bases, with 13 bases between them. The CDR3 is 12 residues long. In germline, CDR1 is LGHNT, CDR2 FRNRAP. The CDR3 loop is CASGYVGQEAFF. Written as DNA, the CDR3 is TGTGCTAGTGGGTACGTGGGGCAGGAAGCTTTCTTT.

This clonotype has more than one count but fewer than ten. The chain links TRBV6-1 to TRBJ2-2; 15 bases align to TRBD2. Losses at the gene ends were 5 bases for V and 3 bases for J; bases not matched to a gene: 1. The CDR3 spans 16 residues. Germline V gene data show CDR1 as MNHNS and CDR2 as SASEGT. The CDR3 coding sequence is TGTGCCAGCAGTCGGACTAGCGGGAGGGACACCGGGGAGCTGTTTTTT. It specifies CASSRTSGRDTGELFF.

This clonotype has a count of ten or more. The chain has TRBV5-1 and TRBJ1-2, with D possibly being TRBD1 (5 bases). The ends were cut back, 3 bases at V and 5 bases at J, with 14 bases in the middle. The CDR3 totals 14 residues. Per the germline V gene, CDR1 is SGHRS and CDR2 is YFSETQ. Here the CDR3 reads CASSWGTLGYGYTF. As DNA, the CDR3 is TGCGCCAGCAGCTGGGGGACCTTAGGTTATGGCTACACCTTC.

The table lists this clonotype with many counts. The rearrangement joins TRBV19 to TRBJ1-5, with D unresolved. From germline, CDR1 is LNHDA and CDR2 SQIVND (reference sequence). V was shortened by 3 bases and J by 3 bases, with 12 bases between the two germline ends. The CDR3 extends over 15 amino acids. The CDR3 DNA is TGTGCCAGTAGTATTGGTAGGGAGTTCAATCAGCCCCAGCATTTT. Translated: CASSIGREFNQPQHF.

This clonotype was seen only a few times. The chain couples TRBV7-2 to TRBJ2-5; D possibly uses TRBD1 or TRBD2 (7 bases each). CDR3 length: 14 residues. CDR1 and CDR2 from the germline V gene are SGHTA and FQGNSA. V was cut by 5 bases and J by 4 bases, with 14 bases left in between. The CDR3 reads CASSRQGGVETQYF. In DNA, the CDR3 is TGTGCCAGCAGCCGACAGGGAGGGGTAGAGACCCAGTACTTC.

This sequence joins TRBV3-1 and TRBJ2-7; D call uncertain. The CDR3 runs to 14 residues. The V gene lost 3 bases and the J gene lost 1 base, with 10 bases spanning the gap. Germline CDR1 is LGHDT and CDR2 is YNNKEL (reference sequence). The CDR3 bases are TGTGCCAGCAGCCAGAATCCAGTTTCCTACGAGCAGTACTTC. Amino acids: CASSQNPVSYEQYF.